Listed here are 24 T cell receptor beta chains from one sample, sequenced in a study of blood T cell repertoires in COVID-19 (dated by TCRdb to about 2020). Library preparation used the immunoSEQ multiplex PCR assay. The table was pulled from immuneACCESS by TCRdb, which kept in-frame rearrangements only. Such tables lose some clones; where checked, under half of the loss comes from unresolved V genes, and the rest has no known cause. The sample table contains roughly 260,000 clones; only one count was recorded for about nine tenths of them. More than 1% of the sample comes from the top ten. The sample taken for sequencing was PBMCs or T cells enriched from blood (not recorded which). These receptors were taken from a human donor in a cohort exposed to, infected with or recovered from COVID-19 (not recorded which). The donor label of this sample is uncertain.

The chain uses TRBV27 and TRBJ2-1, with TRBD2 as a possible D gene (6 bases). The germline gives CDR1 MNHEY, CDR2 SMNVEV (reference sequence). V dropped 4 bases and J dropped 5 bases, with 12 bases sitting between them. This CDR3 region has 14 residues. In nucleotides, the CDR3 is TGTGCCAGCAGTTCACTTCGGGGGAACAATGAGCAGTTCTTC. Translating it yields CASSSLRGNNEQFF.

Only one count was recorded for this clone. This chain links TRBV5-1 with TRBJ1-1; TRBD1 is a possible D gene (6 bases). The CDR3 runs to 12 residues. CDR1 is SGHRS, CDR2 YFSETQ, per germline. V lost 4 bases to trimming and J lost 5 bases, with 9 bases between them. The CDR3 DNA is TGCGCCAGCAGCATACAGGGAACTGAAGCTTTCTTT. Its protein is CASSIQGTEAFF.

The V and J genes are TRBV12-5 and TRBJ1-1; D is uncertain. In germline, CDR1 is LGHNT, CDR2 FRNRAP. The CDR3 is made up of 14 amino acids. With 7 bases removed from V and 1 base from J, the gap between germline ends came to 13 bases. The CDR3 DNA is TGTGCTAGTGCCCCCCGACTACGGAACACTGAAGCTTTCTTT. Amino acid sequence: CASAPRLRNTEAFF.

Only one count was recorded for this clone. V is TRBV20-1 and J is TRBJ2-3; 7 bases line up with TRBD2. The CDR3 length is 11 residues. V gave up 1 base and J gave up 11 bases; unmatched junction bases: 3. Germline V gene lookup returns CDR1 DFQATT and CDR2 SNEGSKA (reference sequence). The CDR3 spells CSARVQRGQYF. The CDR3 nucleotides read TGCAGTGCTAGAGTCCAGCGGGGGCAGTATTTT.

This chain uses TRBV3-1 (or the pseudogene TRBV3-2) with TRBJ2-1; 7 positions agree with TRBD1. V was clipped by 4 bases and J by 4 bases; unmatched bases: 7. CDR1 and CDR2 (germline): LGHDT, YNNKEL (reference sequence). The CDR3 runs 15 residues. The CDR3 region is CASSLDRVAYNEQFF. For the CDR3, the DNA is TGTGCCAGCAGCCTTGACAGGGTTGCGTACAATGAGCAGTTCTTC.

The chain carries TRBV19 and TRBJ2-2; a possible D gene is TRBD1 (6 bases). The CDR3 contains 15 residues. The V end lost 9 bases, the J end lost 3 bases, and 17 bases lay between the germline ends. Germline lookup yields CDR1 LNHDA and CDR2 SQIVND (reference sequence). CDR3 loop: CASTGQRLDTGELFF. In DNA form, the CDR3 reads TGTGCCAGCACCGGACAGCGCCTAGACACCGGGGAGCTGTTTTTT.

The chain employs TRBV6-4 and TRBJ2-1; 12 nucleotides match TRBD2. V lost 4 bases to trimming and J lost 5 bases; unmatched junction nucleotides: 0. CDR3 length: 14 amino acids. Germline V gene lookup returns CDR1 MRHNA and CDR2 SNTAGT. In DNA form, the CDR3 reads TGTGCCAGCAGTGGACTAGCGGGGGACAATGAGCAGTTCTTC. Its protein is CASSGLAGDNEQFF.

The chain links TRBV14 to TRBJ1-6; D is possibly TRBD1 (5 bases). CDR1 is SGHDN, CDR2 FVKESK, per germline. The CDR3 spans 15 residues. Trimming left V 5 bases short and J 0 bases short, with 8 bases between. CDR3 nucleotides: TGTGCCAGCAGCAGGGGCCGCTCCTATAATTCACCCCTCCACTTT. Encoded protein: CASSRGRSYNSPLHF. Together with reference TRBV14 and TRBJ1-6, the CDR3 gives the full variable domain: EAGVTQFPSHSVIEKGQTVTLRCDPISGHDNLYWYRRVMGKEIKFLLHFVKESKQDESGMPNNRFLAERTGGTYSTLKVQPAELEDSGVYFCASSRGRSYNSPLHFGNGTRLTVT.

This clone was seen only a few times. The chain employs TRBV11-1 and TRBJ2-5; D may be TRBD2 (5 bases). Germline CDR1 is SGHAT and CDR2 is FQDESV (reference sequence). V was shortened by 2 bases and J by 2 bases, with 12 bases between the two germline ends. The CDR3 extends over 15 amino acids. The CDR3 DNA is TGTGCCAGCAGCTTACTAGGAGGTGAACAAGAGACCCAGTACTTC. Encoded protein: CASSLLGGEQETQYF. Drawing the rest from reference TRBV11-1 and TRBJ2-5, the complete variable domain is EAEVAQSPRYKITEKSQAVAFWCDPISGHATLYWYRQILGQGPELLVQFQDESVVDDSQLPKDRFSAERLKGVDSTLKIQPAELGDSAMYLCASSLLGGEQETQYFGPGTRLLVL.

This chain uses TRBV20-1 with TRBJ1-1; D ambiguous. The CDR3 covers 11 residues. Germline lookup yields CDR1 DFQATT and CDR2 SNEGSKA (reference sequence). With 2 bases removed from V and 3 bases from J, the gap between germline ends came to 4 bases. CDR3 region: CSARQYTEAFF. The DNA of the CDR3 is TGCAGTGCTAGACAGTACACTGAAGCTTTCTTT.

V usage is TRBV3-1 (or the pseudogene TRBV3-2) and J usage is TRBJ2-2, with 9 bases lining up with TRBD2. The germline V gene encodes CDR1 LGHDT and CDR2 YNNKEL (reference sequence). Trimming took 1 base from V and 6 from J; bases not matched to a gene: 9. The CDR3 runs 17 residues. The DNA of the CDR3 is TGTGCCAGCAGCCAAGGTTCTCGGCTAGCGGGGCCCGGGGAGCTGTTTTTT. It yields the protein CASSQGSRLAGPGELFF.

This chain links TRBV6-4 with TRBJ2-1, with 9 bases fitting TRBD1. Germline-derived CDR1 and CDR2 are MRHNA and SNTAGT. The V and J ends lost 2 bases and 6 bases, in that order; junction bases with no gene match: 5. The CDR3 is 15 amino acids. CDR3 in amino acids: CASSDDRGAPNEQFF. The CDR3 DNA is TGTGCCAGCAGTGACGACAGGGGGGCCCCCAATGAGCAGTTCTTC.

The chain joins TRBV7-2 to TRBJ2-7, with 7 bases identical to TRBD2. The trim removed 1 base at V and 3 bases at J, leaving 3 bases unmatched. Germline-derived CDR1 and CDR2 are SGHTA and FQGNSA. The CDR3 has 14 residues. The CDR3 loop is CASSLGDYNYEQYF. The CDR3 nucleotides read TGTGCCAGCAGCTTAGGGGACTACAACTACGAGCAGTACTTC.

V and J are TRBV3-1 (or the pseudogene TRBV3-2) and TRBJ2-1; tentatively, D is TRBD2 (6 bases). Looked up from germline, CDR1 is LGHDT and CDR2 is YNNKEL (reference sequence). The CDR3 extends over 14 amino acids. Trimming pared 3 bases from V and 4 bases from J, leaving 10 bases between. In DNA, the CDR3 is TGTGCCAGCAGCCATCCGACTAGGTACAATGAGCAGTTCTTC. Translating gives CASSHPTRYNEQFF.

The gene calls are TRBV18 and TRBJ1-2, with D possibly being TRBD1 (5 bases). This CDR3 is built from 15 residues. CDR1 and CDR2 from the germline V gene are KGHSH and LQKENI. Between the trimmed V and J ends, which lost 2 bases and 6 bases, there was a span of 16 bases. The CDR3 here is CASSPREAGRDGYTF. CDR3 sequence (DNA): TGTGCCAGCTCACCAAGAGAAGCAGGGCGCGATGGCTACACCTTC.

The chain recombines TRBV6-2 or TRBV6-3 with TRBJ2-1; TRBD2 is a possible D gene (6 bases). The length of the CDR3 is 12 residues. Germline V gene data show CDR1 as MNHEY and CDR2 as SVGEGT. Trimming removed 5 bases from V and 6 bases from J, with 8 bases in between. The CDR3 protein is CASSQGLNEQFF. CDR3 nucleotides: TGTGCCAGCAGTCAGGGACTCAATGAGCAGTTCTTC.

The rearrangement uses TRBV12-3 or TRBV12-4 and TRBJ1-1; D is possibly TRBD1 (5 bases). CDR3 length: 13 amino acids. Trimming pared 6 bases from V and 3 bases from J, leaving 11 bases between. CDR3 region: CASRVMGHTEAFF. The CDR3 DNA follows: TGTGCCAGCAGGGTGATGGGGCACACTGAAGCTTTCTTT.

The rearrangement uses TRBV7-2 and TRBJ1-4; D is perhaps TRBD1 (5 bases). Looked up from germline, CDR1 is SGHTA and CDR2 is FQGNSA. The CDR3 extends over 14 amino acids. Trimming pared 3 bases from V and 3 bases from J, leaving 8 bases between. CDR3 region: CASSFGGANEKLFF. DNA of the CDR3: TGTGCCAGCAGCTTCGGGGGGGCTAATGAAAAACTGTTTTTT.

This chain joins TRBV5-1 and TRBJ2-3, with 9 bases matching TRBD2. In germline, CDR1 is SGHRS, CDR2 YFSETQ. CDR3 length: 16 amino acids. V dropped 0 bases and J dropped 7; count of bases not matched to a gene: 9. The CDR3 nucleotides are TGCGCCAGCAGCTTGGAGCATAGCGGGGGTCGAAATACGCAGTATTTT. Translation gives CASSLEHSGGRNTQYF.

The chain couples TRBV18 to TRBJ1-1; the D is unclear. CDR3 size: 13 residues. Per germline, CDR1 KGHSH and CDR2 LQKENI. Trimming removed 0 bases at V and 5 bases at J, with 7 bases between. The CDR3 DNA reads as TGTGCCAGCTCACCACCGCCGGGGACTGAAGCTTTCTTT. Its translation: CASSPPPGTEAFF.

V and J are TRBV2 and TRBJ1-4; 7 bases match TRBD1. V lost 8 bases and J lost 8; bases outside the gene matches: 11. The CDR3 runs to 14 residues. Germline V gene data show CDR1 as SNHLY and CDR2 as FYNNEI. CDR3 coding DNA: TGTGCCAGCGGGTGGGGCAGGGGGGACGAAAAACTGTTTTTT. Its translation: CASGWGRGDEKLFF. The complete variable domain, with remaining parts taken from reference TRBV2 and TRBJ1-4, reads EPEVTQTPSHQVTQMGQEVILRCVPISNHLYFYWYRQILGQKVEFLVSFYNNEISEKSEIFDDQFSVERPDGSNFTLKIRSTKLEDSAMYFCASGWGRGDEKLFFGSGTQLSVL.

The chain joins TRBV6-5 to TRBJ2-2; D is possibly TRBD1 (5 bases). This CDR3 spans 15 amino acids. The V gene lost 6 bases and the J gene lost 0 bases, with 11 bases spanning the gap. Germline assignment: CDR1 MNHEY and CDR2 SVGAGI. CDR3 in amino acids: CASRLTGTNTGELFF. CDR3 in DNA: TGTGCCAGCAGGTTAACAGGCACGAACACCGGGGAGCTGTTTTTT.

The V call is TRBV18, the J call TRBJ1-4; D unresolved. There are 16 residues in the CDR3. Germline CDR1 and CDR2: KGHSH and LQKENI. Deletions cut 3 bases from V and 3 bases from J, with 14 bases between. In DNA, the CDR3 is TGTGCCAGCTCACCGGCCCGCACCCAGGCTAATGAAAAACTGTTTTTT. Protein product: CASSPARTQANEKLFF. Drawing the rest from reference TRBV18 and TRBJ1-4, the complete variable domain is NAGVMQNPRHLVRRRGQEARLRCSPMKGHSHVYWYRQLPEEGLKFMVYLQKENIIDESGMPKERFSAEFPKEGPSILRIQQVVRGDSAAYFCASSPARTQANEKLFFGSGTQLSVL.

The table lists this clone with a count of one. The chain recombines TRBV30 with TRBJ2-5; maybe TRBD1 (6 bases). V shed 4 bases and J shed 5 bases, with 23 bases lying between them. Germline-derived CDR1 and CDR2 are GTSNPN and SVGIG (reference sequence). This CDR3 spans 16 amino acids. The chain's CDR3 is CAWNKDVKQGRETQYF. CDR3 DNA sequence: TGTGCCTGGAATAAGGATGTGAAACAGGGTCGGGAGACCCAGTACTTC.